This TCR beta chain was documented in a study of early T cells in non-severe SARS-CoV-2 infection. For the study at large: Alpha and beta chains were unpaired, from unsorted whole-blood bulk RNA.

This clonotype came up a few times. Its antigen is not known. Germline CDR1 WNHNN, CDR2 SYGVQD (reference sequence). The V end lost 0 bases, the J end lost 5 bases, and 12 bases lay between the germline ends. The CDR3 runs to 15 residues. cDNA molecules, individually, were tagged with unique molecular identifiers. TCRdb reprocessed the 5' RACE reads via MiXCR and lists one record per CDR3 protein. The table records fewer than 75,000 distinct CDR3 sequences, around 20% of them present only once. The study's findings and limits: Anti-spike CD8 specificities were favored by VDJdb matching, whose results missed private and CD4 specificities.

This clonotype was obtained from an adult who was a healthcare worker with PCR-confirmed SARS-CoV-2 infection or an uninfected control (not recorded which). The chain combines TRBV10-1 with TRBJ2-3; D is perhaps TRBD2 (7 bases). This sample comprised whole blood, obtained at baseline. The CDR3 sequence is CASSESIGGGDTQYF. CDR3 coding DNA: TGCGCCAGCAGTGAGTCGATAGGGGGGGGAGATACGCAGTATTTT.